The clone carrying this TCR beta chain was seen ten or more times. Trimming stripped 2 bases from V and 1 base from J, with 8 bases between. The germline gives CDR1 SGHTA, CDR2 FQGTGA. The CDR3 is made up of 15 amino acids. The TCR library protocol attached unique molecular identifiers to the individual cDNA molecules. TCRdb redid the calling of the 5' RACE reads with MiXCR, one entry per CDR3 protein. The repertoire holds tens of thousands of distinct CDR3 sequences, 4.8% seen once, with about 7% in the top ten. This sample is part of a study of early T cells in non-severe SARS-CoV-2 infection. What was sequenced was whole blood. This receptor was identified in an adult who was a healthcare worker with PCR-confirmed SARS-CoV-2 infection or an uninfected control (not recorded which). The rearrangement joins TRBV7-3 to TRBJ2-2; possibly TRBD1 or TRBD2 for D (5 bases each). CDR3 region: CASSLRGVNTGELFF. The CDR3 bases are TGTGCCAGCAGCTTACGAGGGGTGAACACCGGGGAGCTGTTTTTT.